The 17 T cell receptor beta chains below were found in one sample sequenced in a study of cytomegalovirus exposure and HLA in healthy donors. This PCR relied on a set of 60 Vbeta primers and 13 Jbeta primers. The method was immunoSEQ multiplex PCR; TCRdb's version includes in-frame clones alone and lacks a portion of them. This sample has approximately 150,000 clones, with 80% to 90% found just once. Sequenced material: PBMCs. The receptors were gathered from a woman aged 50 to 65 in good health and CMV-seronegative.

The V and J genes are TRBV7-3 and TRBJ1-3; 10 positions match TRBD1. This CDR3 has 20 residues. J gave up 0 bases and V 0 bases, and 11 bases lay outside the gene matches. Germline V gene data show CDR1 as SGHTA and CDR2 as FQGTGA. Here the CDR3 DNA reads TGTGCCAGCAGCTTAACTACCCGGGACAGGGGACCTTTCTCTGGAAACACCATATATTTT. Its protein product is CASSLTTRDRGPFSGNTIYF.

The chain is built from TRBV7-7 and TRBJ2-3; a possible D gene is TRBD2 (6 bases). The CDR3 is made up of 13 amino acids. V gave up 5 bases and J gave up 5 bases, with 11 bases separating them. Germline CDR1 reads SSHAT; CDR2 reads FNYEAQ (reference sequence). CDR3 residues: CASSRGVQDTQYF. CDR3 DNA: TGTGCCAGCAGCCGCGGGGTTCAAGATACGCAGTATTTT.

The chain combines TRBV27 with TRBJ1-2; D perhaps matches TRBD1 (5 bases). Trimming left V 6 bases short and J 4 bases short, with 15 bases between. In germline, CDR1 is MNHEY, CDR2 SMNVEV (reference sequence). The CDR3 spans 14 residues. CDR3 DNA: TGTGCCAGCAGCTCACTACCAGGGTTCTATGGCTACACCTTC. Encoded protein: CASSSLPGFYGYTF.

V usage is TRBV10-3 and J usage is TRBJ2-5; TRBD1 matches 7 bases. The V segment lost 10 bases and the J segment 2 bases; nucleotides outside the gene matches: 13. This CDR3 is 15 amino acids long. Germline lookup yields CDR1 ENHRY and CDR2 SYGVKD. Here the CDR3 reads CATARDRTLQETQYF. CDR3 DNA sequence: TGTGCCACCGCAAGGGACAGAACTTTGCAAGAGACCCAGTACTTC.

The chain has TRBV7-2 and TRBJ2-1; no reliable D call. This CDR3 has 12 amino acids. Germline V gives CDR1 SGHTA, CDR2 FQGNSA. Trimming removed 5 bases at V and 8 bases at J, with 10 bases between. CDR3 loop: CASSPRVDEQFF. The CDR3 DNA reads TGTGCCAGCAGCCCCCGAGTTGATGAGCAGTTCTTC.

This sequence joins TRBV5-1 and TRBJ2-5, with 7 bases fitting TRBD2. Trimming removed 2 bases from V and 5 bases from J; junction bases left unmatched: 12. The CDR3 spans 16 residues. Germline loops: CDR1 SGHRS, CDR2 YFSETQ. The CDR3 nucleotides read TGCGCCAGCAGCTTCCTGGGAAGCGGGGTAGGGGAGACCCAGTACTTC. Residues: CASSFLGSGVGETQYF.

The chain employs TRBV29-1 and TRBJ2-3, with unresolved D. Germline-derived CDR1 and CDR2 are SQVTM and ANQGSEA. The ends were cut back, 7 bases at V and 2 bases at J, with 7 bases in the middle. The CDR3 is made up of 11 amino acids. The CDR3 here is CSGAVTDTQYF. CDR3 sequence (DNA): TGCAGCGGTGCGGTCACAGATACGCAGTATTTT.

There are a few counts of this clone. This sequence joins TRBV25-1 and TRBJ1-2; D is perhaps TRBD1 (6 bases). Germline V gene sequence: CDR1 MGHDK, CDR2 SYGVNS. V was trimmed by 1 base and J by 3 bases, leaving 6 bases between them. This CDR3 comprises 13 residues. This CDR3 reads CASSEWTDYGYTF. For the CDR3, the DNA is TGTGCCAGCAGTGAATGGACAGACTATGGCTACACCTTC.

The V and J genes are TRBV13 and TRBJ2-7; D perhaps matches TRBD1 (6 bases). Per the germline V gene, CDR1 is PRHDT and CDR2 is FYEKMQ (reference sequence). The CDR3 runs 13 residues. Deletions cut 2 bases from V and 3 bases from J, with 8 bases between. For the CDR3, the DNA is TGTGCCAGCAGCTTAAAACAGGGCTACGAGCAGTACTTC. It encodes CASSLKQGYEQYF.

Notes on this clone: This same CDR3 is encoded by further DNA sequences in the sample. The gene calls are TRBV7-3 and TRBJ2-7; the D gene is possibly TRBD1 (5 bases). The CDR3 runs to 14 residues. Germline lookup yields CDR1 SGHTA and CDR2 FQGTGA. Trimming took off 5 bases at V and 1 base at J, with 12 bases between the two ends. The CDR3 region is CASSPDRSSYEQYF. CDR3 coding DNA: TGTGCCAGCAGCCCAGACAGAAGTTCCTACGAGCAGTACTTC.

This chain links TRBV5-5 with TRBJ1-1; D gene uncertain. V was cut by 4 bases and J by 2 bases, with 6 bases left in between. The CDR3 is 12 residues long. CDR1 is SGHKS, CDR2 YYEKEE, per germline (reference sequence). For the CDR3, the DNA is TGTGCCAGCAGCCTAATAAACACTGAAGCTTTCTTT. Its translation: CASSLINTEAFF.

The CDR3 here is CASSHFGQGRPEAFF. CDR3 coding DNA: TGCGCCAGCAGCCACTTCGGACAGGGAAGACCTGAAGCTTTCTTT. The genes are TRBV4-1 and TRBJ1-1; 8 bases line up with TRBD1. Germline loops: CDR1 MGHRA, CDR2 YSYEKL. V lost 3 bases to trimming and J lost 6 bases; unmatched junction nucleotides: 9. The CDR3 consists of 15 residues.

The V gene is TRBV10-1, the J gene TRBJ1-6, with D unresolved. Germline V CDR1 and CDR2: WNHNN, SYGVQD (reference sequence). V shed 2 bases and J shed 3 bases, with 5 bases lying between them. This CDR3 is 14 amino acids long. The CDR3 region is CASSENGYNSPLHF. CDR3 nucleotides: TGCGCCAGCAGTGAGAACGGCTATAATTCACCCCTCCACTTT.

The chain carries TRBV27 and TRBJ2-1, with D possibly being TRBD2 (5 bases). V lost 3 bases and J 9 bases, leaving 18 bases between the germline ends. Germline assignment: CDR1 MNHEY and CDR2 SMNVEV (reference sequence). The CDR3 covers 15 residues. CDR3 sequence reads: CASSLAATILGEQFF. CDR3 coding DNA: TGTGCCAGCAGTTTGGCCGCGACTATTCTGGGTGAGCAGTTCTTC.

The genes are TRBV7-9 and TRBJ1-4, with no clear D. The CDR3 is made up of 12 amino acids. The germline V gene has CDR1 SEHNR and CDR2 FQNEAQ (reference sequence). Trimming stripped 5 bases from V and 8 bases from J, with 9 bases between. DNA for the CDR3: TGTGCCAGCAGCCGTCCCGTGGAAAAACTGTTTTTT. As protein: CASSRPVEKLFF. Combining the CDR3 with reference TRBV7-9 and TRBJ1-4 gives the whole variable domain DTGVSQNPRHKITKRGQNVTFRCDPISEHNRLYWYRQTLGQGPEFLTYFQNEAQLEKSRLLSDRFSAERPKGSFSTLEIQRTEQGDSAMYLCASSRPVEKLFFGSGTQLSVL.

The V call is TRBV5-1, the J call TRBJ2-2; TRBD2 might be the D (5 bases). There are 15 residues in the CDR3. CDR1 and CDR2 from the germline V gene are SGHRS and YFSETQ. The germline V and J ends were trimmed by 1 base and 6 bases, with 13 bases remaining between them. The CDR3 is CASSLIGSVSGELFF. In DNA form, the CDR3 reads TGCGCCAGCAGCTTGATTGGTAGCGTCTCCGGGGAGCTGTTTTTT. The full variable domain, its missing parts supplied by reference TRBV5-1 and TRBJ2-2, is KAGVTQTPRYLIKTRGQQVTLSCSPISGHRSVSWYQQTPGQGLQFLFEYFSETQRNKGNFPGRFSGRQFSNSRSEMNVSTLELGDSALYLCASSLIGSVSGELFFGEGSRLTVL.

The chain is built from TRBV7-3 and TRBJ2-7; 11 positions match TRBD2. V shed 3 bases, J shed 3 bases, and the junction held 7 bases outside the gene matches. The germline CDR1 and CDR2 sequences are SGHTA and FQGTGA. The CDR3 length is 16 residues. The CDR3, as DNA: TGTGCCAGCAGCTTGGGTAGCGGGGGGGCCGGCTACGAGCAGTACTTC. Protein: CASSLGSGGAGYEQYF. Based on the CDR3 plus reference TRBV7-3 and TRBJ2-7, the full variable domain is GAGVSQTPSNKVTEKGKYVELRCDPISGHTALYWYRQSLGQGPEFLIYFQGTGAADDSGLPNDRFFAVRPEGSVSTLKIQRTERGDSAVYLCASSLGSGGAGYEQYFGPGTRLTVT.